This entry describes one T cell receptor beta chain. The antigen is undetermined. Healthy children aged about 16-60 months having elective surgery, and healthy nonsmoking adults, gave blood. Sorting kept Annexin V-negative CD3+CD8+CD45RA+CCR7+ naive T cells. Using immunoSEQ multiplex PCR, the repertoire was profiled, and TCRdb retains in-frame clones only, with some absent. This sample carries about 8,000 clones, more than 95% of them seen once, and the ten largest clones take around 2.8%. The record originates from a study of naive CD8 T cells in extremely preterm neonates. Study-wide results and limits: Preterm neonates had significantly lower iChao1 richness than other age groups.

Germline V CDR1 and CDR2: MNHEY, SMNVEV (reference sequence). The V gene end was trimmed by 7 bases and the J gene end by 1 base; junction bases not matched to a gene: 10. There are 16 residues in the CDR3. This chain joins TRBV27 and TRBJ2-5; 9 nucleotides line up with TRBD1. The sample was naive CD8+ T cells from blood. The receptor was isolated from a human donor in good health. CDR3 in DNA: TGTGCCAGCAAGGACAGGGGACCCACGACCCAAGAGACCCAGTACTTC. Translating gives CASKDRGPTTQETQYF.